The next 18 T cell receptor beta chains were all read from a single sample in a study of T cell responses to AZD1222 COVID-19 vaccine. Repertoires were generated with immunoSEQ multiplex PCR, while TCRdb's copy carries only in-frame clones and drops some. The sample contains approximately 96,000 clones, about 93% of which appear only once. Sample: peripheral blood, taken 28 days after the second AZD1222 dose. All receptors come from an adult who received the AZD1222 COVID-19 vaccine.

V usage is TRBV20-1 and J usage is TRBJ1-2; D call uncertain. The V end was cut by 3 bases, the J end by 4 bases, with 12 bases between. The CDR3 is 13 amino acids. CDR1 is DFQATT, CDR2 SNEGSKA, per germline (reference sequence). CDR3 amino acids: CSASVPGLYGYTF. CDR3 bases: TGCAGTGCTAGTGTCCCTGGGCTCTATGGCTACACCTTC.

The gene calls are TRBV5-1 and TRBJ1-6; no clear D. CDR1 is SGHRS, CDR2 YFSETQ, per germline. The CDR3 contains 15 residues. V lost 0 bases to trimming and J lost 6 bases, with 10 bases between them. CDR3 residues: CASSLEGRSNSPLHF. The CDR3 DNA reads TGCGCCAGCAGCTTGGAAGGCCGATCTAATTCACCCCTCCACTTT.

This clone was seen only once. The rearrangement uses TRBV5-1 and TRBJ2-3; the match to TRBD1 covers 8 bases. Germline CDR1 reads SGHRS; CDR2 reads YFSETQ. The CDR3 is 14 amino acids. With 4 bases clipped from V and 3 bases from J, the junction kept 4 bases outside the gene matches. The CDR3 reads CASSATGGTDTQYF. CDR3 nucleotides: TGCGCCAGCAGCGCTACAGGGGGGACAGATACGCAGTATTTT. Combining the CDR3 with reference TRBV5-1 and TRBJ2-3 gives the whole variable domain KAGVTQTPRYLIKTRGQQVTLSCSPISGHRSVSWYQQTPGQGLQFLFEYFSETQRNKGNFPGRFSGRQFSNSRSEMNVSTLELGDSALYLCASSATGGTDTQYFGPGTRLTVL.

The CDR3 region is CASSYSERAGNYGYTF. The CDR3 DNA reads as TGTGCCAGCAGTTACTCGGAGAGGGCGGGGAACTATGGCTACACCTTC. V gene TRBV6-6 combines with J gene TRBJ1-2, with unresolved D. V lost 0 bases, J lost 2 bases, and 13 bases lay in between. The CDR3 is made up of 16 amino acids. Germline loops: CDR1 MNHNY, CDR2 SVGAGI (reference sequence).

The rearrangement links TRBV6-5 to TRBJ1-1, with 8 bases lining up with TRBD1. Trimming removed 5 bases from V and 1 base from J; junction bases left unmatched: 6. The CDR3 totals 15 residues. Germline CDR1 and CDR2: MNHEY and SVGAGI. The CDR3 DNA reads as TGTGCCAGCAGTCACGGGACAGGAAGGAACACTGAAGCTTTCTTT. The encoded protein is CASSHGTGRNTEAFF.

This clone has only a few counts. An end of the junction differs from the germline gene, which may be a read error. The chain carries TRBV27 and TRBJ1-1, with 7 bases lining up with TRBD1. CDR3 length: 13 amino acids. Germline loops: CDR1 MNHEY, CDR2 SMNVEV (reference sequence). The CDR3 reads CASSRGTAWGLVF. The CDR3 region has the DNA TGTGCCAGCAGCCGGGGGACAGCCTGGGGTTTGGTCTTT.

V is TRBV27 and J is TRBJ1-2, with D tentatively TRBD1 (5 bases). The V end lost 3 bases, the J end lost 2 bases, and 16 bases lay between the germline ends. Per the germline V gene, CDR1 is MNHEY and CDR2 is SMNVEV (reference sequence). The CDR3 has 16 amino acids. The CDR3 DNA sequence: TGTGCCAGCAGTTTGGCGGGGACTCTGGGGAACTATGGCTACACCTTC. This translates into CASSLAGTLGNYGYTF.

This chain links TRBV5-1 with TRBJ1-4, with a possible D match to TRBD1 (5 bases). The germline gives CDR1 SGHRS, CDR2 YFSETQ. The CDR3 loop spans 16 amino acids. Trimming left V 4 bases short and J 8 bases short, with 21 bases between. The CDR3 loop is CASSPGLGRREEKLFF. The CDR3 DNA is TGCGCCAGCAGCCCAGGGTTGGGCCGGAGGGAGGAAAAACTGTTTTTT.

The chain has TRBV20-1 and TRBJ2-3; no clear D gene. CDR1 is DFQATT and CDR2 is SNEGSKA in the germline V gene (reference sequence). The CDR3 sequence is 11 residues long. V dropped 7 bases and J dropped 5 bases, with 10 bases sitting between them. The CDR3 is CSVPRGDTQYF. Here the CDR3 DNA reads TGCAGTGTCCCACGTGGAGATACGCAGTATTTT.

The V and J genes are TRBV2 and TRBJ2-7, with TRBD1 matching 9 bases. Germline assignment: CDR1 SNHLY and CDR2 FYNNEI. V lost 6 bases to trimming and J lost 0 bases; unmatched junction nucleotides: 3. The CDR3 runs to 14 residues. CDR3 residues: CASRGTGISYEQYF. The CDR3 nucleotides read TGTGCCAGCAGAGGGACAGGGATCTCCTACGAGCAGTACTTC.

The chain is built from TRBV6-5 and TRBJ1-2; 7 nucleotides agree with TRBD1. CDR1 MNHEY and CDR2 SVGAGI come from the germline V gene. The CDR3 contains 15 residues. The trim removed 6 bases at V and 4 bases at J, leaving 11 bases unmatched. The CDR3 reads CASSKQGISLYGYTF. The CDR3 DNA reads TGTGCCAGCAGCAAACAGGGGATTAGCCTCTATGGCTACACCTTC.

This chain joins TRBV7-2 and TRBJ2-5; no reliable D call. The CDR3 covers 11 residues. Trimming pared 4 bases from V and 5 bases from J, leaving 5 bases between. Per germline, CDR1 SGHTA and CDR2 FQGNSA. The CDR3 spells CASSSYETQYF. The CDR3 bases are TGTGCCAGCAGCTCGTACGAGACCCAGTACTTC.

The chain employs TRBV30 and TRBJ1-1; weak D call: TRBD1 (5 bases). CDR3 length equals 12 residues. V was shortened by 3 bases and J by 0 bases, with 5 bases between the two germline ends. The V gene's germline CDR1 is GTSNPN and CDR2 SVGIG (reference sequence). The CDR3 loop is CAWRGLNTEAFF. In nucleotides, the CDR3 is TGTGCCTGGAGGGGGCTGAACACTGAAGCTTTCTTT.

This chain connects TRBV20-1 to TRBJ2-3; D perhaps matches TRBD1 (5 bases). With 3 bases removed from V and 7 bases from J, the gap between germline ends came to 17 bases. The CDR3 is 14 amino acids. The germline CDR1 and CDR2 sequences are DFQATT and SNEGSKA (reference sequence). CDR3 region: CSASKASGPNTQYF. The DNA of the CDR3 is TGCAGTGCTAGTAAGGCTTCAGGGCCGAATACGCAGTATTTT.

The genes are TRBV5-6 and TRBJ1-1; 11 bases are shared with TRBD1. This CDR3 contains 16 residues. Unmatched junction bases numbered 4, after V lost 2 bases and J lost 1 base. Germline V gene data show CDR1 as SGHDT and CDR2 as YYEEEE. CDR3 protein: CASSFRGQGENTEAFF. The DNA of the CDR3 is TGTGCCAGCAGCTTTAGGGGACAGGGGGAGAACACTGAAGCTTTCTTT.

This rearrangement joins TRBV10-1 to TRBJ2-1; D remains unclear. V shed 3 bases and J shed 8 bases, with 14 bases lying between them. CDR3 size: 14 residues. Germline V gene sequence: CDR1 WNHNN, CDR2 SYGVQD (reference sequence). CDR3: CASSDDSKRHEQFF. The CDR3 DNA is TGCGCCAGCAGTGATGATTCAAAGCGTCATGAGCAGTTCTTC.

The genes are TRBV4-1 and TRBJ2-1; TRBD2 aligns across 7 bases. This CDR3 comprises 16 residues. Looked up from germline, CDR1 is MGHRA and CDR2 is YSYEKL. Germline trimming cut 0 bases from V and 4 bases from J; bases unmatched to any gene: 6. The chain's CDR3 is CASSQESAGRYNEQFF. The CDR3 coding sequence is TGCGCCAGCAGCCAAGAATCAGCGGGGCGGTACAATGAGCAGTTCTTC.

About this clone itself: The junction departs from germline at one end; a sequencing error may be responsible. This chain's CDR3 is CSARDSAVVF. DNA for the CDR3: TGCAGTGCTAGAGATAGCGCCGTAGTTTTT. The chain couples TRBV20-1 to TRBJ1-4; unclear D gene. This CDR3 comprises 10 residues. Germline-derived CDR1 and CDR2 are DFQATT and SNEGSKA (reference sequence).